Listed below are T cell receptor beta chains from one sample, sequenced in a study of shared clonotypes between healthy human individuals. TCRdb's table, derived via immunoSEQ multiplex PCR, lists solely in-frame clones and lacks some. The sample comprises roughly 2,500,000 clones, approximately 94% of which are singletons, and approximately 0.36% rests with the top ten. Sequenced input: naive CD4+ T cells from PBMCs. The receptor source for this set is a young man in good health. Some clones in this sample may be carry-over from other donors' samples. CDR3s include the opening cysteine and the closing phenylalanine or tryptophan. A D gene is named only where the DNA matches it firmly. Clone sizes are given selectively: once, few, many, or a class where the clone is expanded.

>.|TRBV18|.|TRBJ2-5
TGTGCCAGCTCACCGTCGGTCAGGGCAGAGACCCAGTACTTC
CASSPSVRAETQYF
>.|TRBV27|.|TRBJ2-7
TGTGCCAGCAGTTCGGGACATTACGAGCAGTACTTC
CASSSGHYEQYF
>.|TRBV7-2|.|TRBJ2-7
TGTGCCAGCAGCTTATCATCAGGCGTCGAGCAGTACTTC
CASSLSSGVEQYF
>.|TRBV5-1|.|TRBJ2-1
TGCGCCAGCAGCTTTCAGGCAAGCTCCTACAATGAGCAGTTCTTC
CASSFQASSYNEQFF
>.|TRBV7-9|.|TRBJ1-2
TGTGCCAGCAGCTCCGACAGTGACTACACCTTC
CASSSDSDYTF
>.|TRBV7-9|.|TRBJ1-5
TGTGCCAGCAGCTTAGGGACAGATAATCAGCCCCAGCATTTT
CASSLGTDNQPQHF
>.|TRBV29-1|.|TRBJ2-5
TGCAGCGGAGGACCACAAGAGACCCAGTACTTC
CSGGPQETQYF
>.|TRBV5-4|.|TRBJ2-1
TGTGCCAGCAGCTTGGATGTGGGCAGCTACAATGAGCAGTTCTTC
CASSLDVGSYNEQFF
>.|TRBV6-1|.|TRBJ1-3
TGTGCCAGCAGTGAAGGTCAGGCGGCGGGCACCATATATTTT
CASSEGQAAGTIYF
>.|TRBV5-4|TRBD1|TRBJ2-1
TGTGCCAGCAGCTCCCCAGCAATCCGGGACAGTTACAATGAGCAGTTCTTC
CASSSPAIRDSYNEQFF
>.|TRBV9|.|TRBJ2-1
TGTGCCAGCAGCGAAATGGGGGAGGCGGAGCAGTTCTTC
CASSEMGEAEQFF
>.|TRBV14|.|TRBJ2-1
TGTGCCAGCAGCCAGATGACGGGCTACAATGAGCAGTTCTTC
CASSQMTGYNEQFF
>once|TRBV20-1|.|TRBJ2-7
TGCAGTGCTAGCGGGGCCATCGAGCAGTACTTC
CSASGAIEQYF
>.|TRBV27|TRBD1|TRBJ2-1
TGTGCCAGCAGTCGGATGGGGACAGGGGCAACAAATGAGCAGTTCTTC
CASSRMGTGATNEQFF
>.|TRBV28|.|TRBJ1-3
TGTGCCAGCAGACCCGTCTTCTCTGGAAACACCATATATTTT
CASRPVFSGNTIYF
>.|TRBV7-2|.|TRBJ2-2
TGTGCCAGCACCCTTGCACAGGGCGTTTCCGGGGAGCTGTTTTTT
CASTLAQGVSGELFF
>.|TRBV5-1|TRBD1|TRBJ1-1
TGCGCCAGCAGCTTTCACAGGGGCACTGAAGCTTTCTTT
CASSFHRGTEAFF
>.|TRBV11-2|.|TRBJ1-4
TGTGCCAGCAGCTTAGCCCAGCGGGGCACTAATGAAAAACTGTTTTTT
CASSLAQRGTNEKLFF
>.|TRBV19|.|TRBJ2-6
TGTGCCAGTAGTTCCCTTTTCCCTGGGGCCAACGTCCTGACTTTC
CASSSLFPGANVLTF
>.|TRBV27|.|TRBJ2-2
TGTGCCAGCAGTTGGCCGGGCACCGGGGAGCTGTTTTTT
CASSWPGTGELFF
>.|TRBV5-6|TRBD1|TRBJ2-7
TGTGCCAGCAGCTGGACAGGGTCCGGGTACGAGCAGTACTTC
CASSWTGSGYEQYF
>once|TRBV18|.|TRBJ1-2
TGTGCCAGCTCACCCACAGAAGACATTAACTATGGCTACACCTTC
CASSPTEDINYGYTF
>.|TRBV5-1|.|TRBJ2-7
TGCGCCAGCAGCGCGCAAGGGCACTACGAGCAGTACTTC
CASSAQGHYEQYF
>.|TRBV27|.|TRBJ2-1
TGTGCCAGTGGGGAAATTTCCCCCTACAATGAGCAGTTCTTC
CASGEISPYNEQFF
>.|TRBV6-1|TRBD1|TRBJ2-7
TGTGCCAGCAGACGCCAGGGACAGGGCTACGAGCAGTACTTC
CASRRQGQGYEQYF
>.|TRBV13|TRBD1|TRBJ2-1
TGTGCCAGCAGAGAGAAGGGGACAGGATACAATGAGCAGTTCTTC
CASREKGTGYNEQFF
>few|TRBV2|.|TRBJ1-1
TGTGCCAGCATCAGGGACGGTGAAGCTTTCTTT
CASIRDGEAFF
>once|TRBV2|.|TRBJ2-3
TGTGCCAGCAGCTTTAGCACAGATACGCAGTATTTT
CASSFSTDTQYF
>.|TRBV11-3|.|TRBJ2-1
TGTGCCAGCAGCCCGGGGACGGACTTTTTCCTGAGAAATGAGCAGTTCTTC
CASSPGTDFFLRNEQFF
>.|TRBV10-3|TRBD2|TRBJ2-7
TGTGCCTCGGGGGGTATTCAGGGTGGGAACGAGCAGTACTTC
CASGGIQGGNEQYF
>.|TRBV5-4|.|TRBJ2-2
TGTGCCAGCAGTTTGATCAACACCGGGGAGCTGTTTTTT
CASSLINTGELFF
>.|TRBV29-1|TRBD2|TRBJ2-1
TGCAGCGGATTTGGGACTAGCGGGGACAATGAGCAGTTCTTC
CSGFGTSGDNEQFF
>.|TRBV7-3|TRBD1|TRBJ2-3
TGTGCCAGCAGCTTAACAGGACAGGGGGCTCCAGATACGCAGTATTTT
CASSLTGQGAPDTQYF
>.|TRBV7-9|TRBD1|TRBJ2-6
TGTGCCAGCAGCGCTCGCAGGGGGCGAGGTGGGGCCAACGTCCTGACTTTC
CASSARRGRGGANVLTF
>.|TRBV14|TRBD1|TRBJ1-1
TGTGCCACAAGACAGGGCATGAACACTGAAGCTTTCTTT
CATRQGMNTEAFF
>.|TRBV2|TRBD2|TRBJ2-1
TGTGCCAGCAGACCCGGGACTAGCGGGGGATACAATGAGCAGTTCTTC
CASRPGTSGGYNEQFF
>.|TRBV7-3|TRBD2|TRBJ2-3
TGTGCCAGCAGCTTAGGGAGACTAGCGGGAGGAGATACGCAGTATTTT
CASSLGRLAGGDTQYF
>.|TRBV5-1|.|TRBJ2-2
TGCGCCAGCAGCGATCCCAACACCGGGGAGCTGTTTTTT
CASSDPNTGELFF
>.|TRBV10-3|.|TRBJ1-2
TGTGCCACCGCAGAGGACGGATCTCCTAACTATGGCTACACCTTC
CATAEDGSPNYGYTF
>.|TRBV18|TRBD1|TRBJ2-5
TGTGCCAGCTCACCACCGGACAGGGGGCGAAGGTTTGAGACCCAGTACTTC
CASSPPDRGRRFETQYF
>.|TRBV18|TRBD1|TRBJ2-3
TGTGCCAGCTCACCACGGACCAGGGGGTTCGCAGATACGCAGTATTTT
CASSPRTRGFADTQYF
>.|TRBV28|.|TRBJ1-1
TGTGCCAGCAGCACCCGAATTGAGGGAAGCTGGGCTTTCTTT
CASSTRIEGSWAFF
>.|TRBV9|.|TRBJ2-6
TGTGCCAGCAGCGTCAGGGGGGCTGGGGCCAACGTCCTGACTTTC
CASSVRGAGANVLTF
>.|TRBV7-6|.|TRBJ2-1
TGTGCCAGCAGCTTAGGCGCCCGCCTAGCGACGTACTCCTACAATGAGCAGTTCTTC
CASSLGARLATYSYNEQFF
>.|TRBV6-5|TRBD1|TRBJ1-2
TGTGCCAGCAGTTCCTCAATCTCGGACAGGTTCTATGGCTACACCTTC
CASSSSISDRFYGYTF
>.|TRBV11-2|TRBD2|TRBJ2-3
TGTGCCAGCAGCTTAGTTCCCTCCGGCGGGAGTAGAGATACGCAGTATTTT
CASSLVPSGGSRDTQYF
>.|TRBV7-3|.|TRBJ2-2
TGTGCCAGCAGCTCACTTAGGGCCGGTCTAAACACCGGGGAGCTGTTTTTT
CASSSLRAGLNTGELFF
>.|TRBV7-9|TRBD1|TRBJ1-4
TGTGCCAGCAGCTCGACAGGGGTCAGGGGGCTTAATGAAAAACTGTTTTTT
CASSSTGVRGLNEKLFF